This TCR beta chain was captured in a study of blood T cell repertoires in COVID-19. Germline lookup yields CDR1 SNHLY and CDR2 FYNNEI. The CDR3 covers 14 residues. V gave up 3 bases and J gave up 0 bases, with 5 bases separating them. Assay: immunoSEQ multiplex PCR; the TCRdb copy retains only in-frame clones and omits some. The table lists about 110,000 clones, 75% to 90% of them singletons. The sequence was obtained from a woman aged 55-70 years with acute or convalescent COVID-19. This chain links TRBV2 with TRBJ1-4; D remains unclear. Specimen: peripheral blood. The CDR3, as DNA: TGTGCCAGCAGTGACCCCTCAACTAATGAAAAACTGTTTTTT. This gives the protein CASSDPSTNEKLFF.